Included here is one T cell receptor (beta chain) sequence, with context. What it recognizes is unknown. The junction departs from germline at one end; a sequencing error may be responsible. The data stem from a study of T cells after posttransplantation cyclophosphamide. Sequencing used immunoSEQ multiplex PCR; TCRdb keeps in-frame clones, though not all of them. The sample presents about 12,000 clones, none singletons. Treatment was busulfan-fludarabine conditioning, a marrow graft, and cyclophosphamide on days +3 and +4. Study-wide results and caveats: Blood and skin or GI T cell repertoires showed limited TRB overlap.

This CDR3 region has 16 residues. The germline gives CDR1 SSHAT, CDR2 FNYEAQ (reference sequence). This receptor was identified in a female patient aged 40 to 50 who received an allogeneic stem cell transplant from a related donor, was CMV-positive, and had acute GVHD only. Some T cells may originate from the graft donor. Sequenced here: PBMCs, sampled after allogeneic stem cell transplant with posttransplant cyclophosphamide. V and J are TRBV7-7 and TRBJ2-2; 7 nucleotides match TRBD2. This CDR3 reads CASSPLGGRVTGELFF. The CDR3 DNA is TGTGCTAGCAGCCCACTAGGCGGGAGAGTGACCGGGGAGCTGTTTTTT.